Shown below are 25 T cell receptor beta chains from a single sample sequenced in a study of T cell repertoires in cytomegalovirus infection (dated by TCRdb to the late 2010s). In light of the paper, this sample's treatment or condition label describes: in vitro stimulation with specific CMV peptide epitopes to enrich CMV-specific T cells. These TCRs' antigens remain unknown. Sequencing instrument: Illumina HiSeq 1500. The public reads were quality trimmed at Q25 with fastp and then assembled into clones with MiXCR by TCRdb, keeping productive beta chains. Each entry merges the rows of one CDR3 protein and shows their most common DNA and genes. Counted in this sample were around 710,000 distinct CDR3 sequences; almost 30% of them appeared once. The top ten clonotypes cover 13% of the sample. This sample comprised cultured CD8+ T cells from PBMCs, obtained from culture after CMV antigen stimulation. These receptor sequences come from a human donor in good health (CMV status not recorded). Some clones in this sample may be carry-over from other donors' samples.

This chain connects TRBV7-4 to TRBJ1-5, with D possibly TRBD1 on 6 matching bases. V was clipped by 5 bases and J by 3 bases, with 14 bases between them. CDR3 length: 15 amino acids. Germline loops: CDR1 SGHVT, CDR2 SQSDAQ. The CDR3 sequence: CASSGLRDTNQPQHF. CDR3 DNA: TGTGCCAGCAGCGGACTCCGGGACACCAATCAGCCCCAGCATTTT.

The CDR3 DNA follows: TGTGCCAGCAGTTTACAGGGGTTGTACACTGAAGCTTTCTTT. Translation: CASSLQGLYTEAFF. This chain joins TRBV27 and TRBJ1-1, with D possibly matching TRBD1 (6 bases). V gave up 2 bases and J gave up 3 bases, with 10 bases separating them. CDR1 and CDR2 from the germline V gene are MNHEY and SMNVEV (reference sequence). This CDR3 is 14 amino acids long.

CDR3 DNA sequence: TGTGCCAGCAGAGAGCCGGGTTTACAAGGGCAGTTCTTC. Amino acid sequence: CASREPGLQGQFF. J is TRBJ2-1 and V is TRBV7-9; no reliable D call. The germline V gene encodes CDR1 SEHNR and CDR2 FQNEAQ (reference sequence). The V end was cut by 6 bases, the J end by 12 bases, with 18 bases between. This CDR3 contains 13 residues.

V usage is TRBV5-4 and J usage is TRBJ1-2; 10 positions agree with TRBD1. J gave up 8 bases and V 4 bases, and 11 bases lay outside the gene matches. Germline V CDR1 and CDR2: SGHNT, YYREEE (reference sequence). This CDR3 contains 15 residues. Here the CDR3 reads CASSLGTGAFQGYTF. The CDR3 coding sequence is TGTGCCAGCAGCCTGGGGACAGGGGCCTTTCAGGGCTACACCTTC.

This clonotype was detected a few times. The J gene is TRBJ2-5, the V gene TRBV11-2, with 13 nucleotides matching TRBD2. The CDR3 totals 17 residues. V was clipped by 2 bases and J by 1 base; unmatched bases: 4. Germline assignment: CDR1 SGHAT and CDR2 FQNNGV. This CDR3 is CASSLRLAGGLQETQYF. As DNA, the CDR3 is TGTGCCAGCAGCTTAAGACTAGCGGGGGGCCTCCAAGAGACCCAGTACTTC.

This chain joins TRBV4-3 and TRBJ2-7, with 8 positions matching TRBD1. CDR1 and CDR2 (germline): LGHNA, YSLEER. The junction had 4 bases not matched to a gene; V was cut back by 3 bases and J by 0 bases. The CDR3 loop spans 15 amino acids. The CDR3 protein is CASSHLGQDSYEQYV. CDR3 DNA: TGCGCCAGCAGCCACCTGGGACAGGACTCCTACGAGCAGTACGTC.

This chain joins TRBV6-1 and TRBJ1-1; no definite D call. V lost 10 bases to trimming and J lost 0 bases, with 12 bases between them. This CDR3 has 13 residues. The germline gives CDR1 MNHNS, CDR2 SASEGT. CDR3 DNA: TGTGCCATCTCAAAAGGGTTGAACACTGAAGCTTTCTTT. As protein: CAISKGLNTEAFF.

This clonotype showed up just a few times. The chain uses TRBV2 and TRBJ1-5, with D uncertain. The CDR3 covers 15 residues. The germline V and J ends were trimmed by 0 bases and 8 bases, with 14 bases remaining between them. Germline V gives CDR1 SNHLY, CDR2 FYNNEI. CDR3 sequence: CASSEAVRLKEPQHF. CDR3 coding DNA: TGTGCCAGCAGTGAAGCCGTCAGATTGAAGGAGCCCCAGCATTTT.

V and J are TRBV7-6 and TRBJ2-7; D possibly corresponds to TRBD1 (6 bases). Trimming removed 6 bases from V and 2 bases from J, with 14 bases in between. Germline loops: CDR1 SGHVS, CDR2 FNYEAQ. The CDR3 has 14 residues. CDR3 DNA: TGTGCCAGCAGTCCCAGGGGTTCGACCTACGAGCAGTACTTC. Translating gives CASSPRGSTYEQYF. The full variable domain, with the rest looked up from reference TRBV7-6 and TRBJ2-7, is GAGVSQSPRYKVTKRGQDVALRCDPISGHVSLYWYRQALGQGPEFLTYFNYEAQQDKSGLPNDRFSAERPEGSISTLTIQRTEQRDSAMYRCASSPRGSTYEQYFGPGTRLTVT.

This sequence joins TRBV5-1 and TRBJ1-1, with 10 bases matching TRBD1. The CDR3 covers 18 residues. Losses at the gene ends were 3 bases for V and 0 bases for J; bases not matched to a gene: 11. Germline loops: CDR1 SGHRS, CDR2 YFSETQ. The CDR3 spells CASSWGQGPMLMNTEAFF. As DNA, the CDR3 is TGCGCCAGCAGCTGGGGACAGGGGCCCATGCTCATGAACACTGAAGCTTTCTTT.

The chain combines TRBV2 with TRBJ2-2; D may be TRBD2 (6 bases). The V end lost 7 bases, the J end lost 0 bases, and 15 bases lay between the germline ends. The germline gives CDR1 SNHLY, CDR2 FYNNEI. CDR3 size: 16 residues. CDR3 in DNA: TGTGCCAGCAAGTGGTCGGGACTTACGAACACCGGGGAGCTGTTTTTT. This translates into CASKWSGLTNTGELFF.

The chain has TRBV2 and TRBJ2-7; D perhaps matches TRBD1 (5 bases). The CDR3 sequence is 14 residues long. Germline V gene sequence: CDR1 SNHLY, CDR2 FYNNEI. The V end was cut by 0 bases, the J end by 2 bases, with 8 bases between. CDR3 in DNA: TGTGCCAGCAGTGAAGCCGCGACAGCCTACGAGCAGTACGTC. It yields the protein CASSEAATAYEQYV.

A single count supports this clonotype. The CDR3 DNA reads TGTGCCAGCAGTCTCCCCGGGCCGACCTCCTACAATGAGCAGTTCTTC. It encodes CASSLPGPTSYNEQFF. This chain links TRBV12-3 or TRBV12-4 with TRBJ2-1; D is ambiguous. This CDR3 spans 16 amino acids. V dropped 5 bases and J dropped 0 bases, with 14 bases sitting between them.

This clonotype was counted between two and nine times. V gene TRBV6-6 combines with J gene TRBJ2-7; D may correspond to TRBD1 or TRBD2 (5 bases each). Germline V gene data show CDR1 as MNHNY and CDR2 as SVGAGI (reference sequence). The CDR3 has 13 residues. V dropped 2 bases and J dropped 7 bases, with 12 bases sitting between them. CDR3 DNA sequence: TGTGCCAGCAGTTACGGGGGACGCGCAGAGCAGTACGTC. As protein: CASSYGGRAEQYV.

This CDR3 reads CASSVAGLAGGNEQFF. CDR3 DNA sequence: TGTGCCAGCAGCGTAGCGGGGCTAGCGGGGGGCAACGAGCAGTTCTTC. The chain combines TRBV9 with TRBJ2-1, with TRBD2 identical over 11 bases. V was clipped by 0 bases and J by 10 bases; unmatched bases: 9. Germline-derived CDR1 and CDR2 are SGDLS and YYNGEE. The CDR3 is made up of 16 amino acids. Complete variable domain (other parts from reference TRBV9 and TRBJ2-1): DSGVTQTPKHLITATGQRVTLRCSPRSGDLSVYWYQQSLDQGLQFLIQYYNGEERAKGNILERFSAQQFPDLHSELNLSSLELGDSALYFCASSVAGLAGGNEQFFGPGTRLTVL.

In its sample, this clonotype was seen a few times. The chain has TRBV4-2 and TRBJ2-2; D gene unclear. There are 13 residues in the CDR3. With 3 bases removed from V and 3 bases from J, the gap between germline ends came to 5 bases. Germline assignment: CDR1 LGHNA and CDR2 YNFKEQ. CDR3 sequence: CASSHSDTGELFF. The CDR3 DNA sequence: TGTGCCAGCAGCCATTCTGACACCGGGGAGCTGTTTTTT.

The V gene is TRBV4-1, the J gene TRBJ2-2, with TRBD1 as a possible D gene (6 bases). V gave up 6 bases and J gave up 6 bases, with 14 bases separating them. This CDR3 is built from 14 residues. Germline V gene data show CDR1 as MGHRA and CDR2 as YSYEKL. The CDR3 DNA is TGCGCCAGCAGGCCCCGCAGGGGTCCCGGGGAGCTGTTTTTT. Its translation: CASRPRRGPGELFF.

This clonotype was counted a few times. This sequence joins TRBV19 and TRBJ1-1; D possibly corresponds to TRBD1 (6 bases). Germline CDR1 LNHDA, CDR2 SQIVND (reference sequence). V was shortened by 5 bases and J by 8 bases, with 12 bases between the two germline ends. The CDR3 loop spans 12 amino acids. CDR3 region: CASSVNRVEAFF. The DNA for the CDR3 is TGTGCCAGTAGTGTGAACAGGGTCGAAGCTTTCTTT.

This chain uses TRBV3-1 with TRBJ1-4; 8 nucleotides agree with TRBD1. Germline loops: CDR1 LGHDT, CDR2 YNNKEL (reference sequence). CDR3 length: 15 amino acids. Unmatched junction bases numbered 6, after V lost 4 bases and J lost 5 bases. CDR3 region: CASSLGQGLNEKLFF. In DNA form, the CDR3 reads TGTGCCAGCAGCCTCGGACAGGGTCTAAATGAAAAACTGTTTTTT.

This rearrangement joins TRBV27 to TRBJ2-5; TRBD2 might be the D (6 bases). CDR3 length: 13 amino acids. Trimming pared 10 bases from V and 5 bases from J, leaving 17 bases between. Germline assignment: CDR1 MNHEY and CDR2 SMNVEV (reference sequence). The CDR3 reads CAIGGGSGETQYF. In DNA form, the CDR3 reads TGTGCCATAGGTGGGGGGTCGGGGGAGACCCAGTACTTC.

Comment on this clonotype: This may arise from a read error, as a much more abundant clone is one base away. The rearrangement links TRBV7-6 to TRBJ2-1; 9 bases map to TRBD1. Germline CDR1 is SGHVS and CDR2 is FNYEAQ. The CDR3 loop spans 15 amino acids. CDR3 sequence (DNA): TGTGCCAGCAGCCCTCCGGGACAGGGCTACAATGCGCAGTTCTTC. The encoded protein is CASSPPGQGYNAQFF.

This chain connects TRBV7-9 to TRBJ1-1; D is ambiguous. V lost 3 bases, J lost 3 bases, and 14 bases lay in between. Germline loops: CDR1 SEHNR, CDR2 FQNEAQ (reference sequence). The CDR3 runs 15 residues. The CDR3 sequence: CASSLVGRIDTEAFF. The CDR3 coding sequence is TGTGCCAGCAGCTTGGTAGGCAGGATAGACACTGAAGCTTTCTTT.

This clonotype was recorded a few times. This sequence joins TRBV4-1 and TRBJ2-3; no definite D call. Per germline, CDR1 MGHRA and CDR2 YSYEKL. This CDR3 spans 14 amino acids. V lost 2 bases, J lost 4 bases, and 10 bases lay in between. The CDR3 here is CASSQRLSPDTQYF. DNA for the CDR3: TGCGCCAGCAGCCAAAGGCTTAGCCCAGATACGCAGTATTTT.

This chain joins TRBV13 and TRBJ2-2; 15 nucleotides align to TRBD2. The CDR3 extends over 18 amino acids. V shed 5 bases and J 3 bases; nucleotides not matched to a gene: 7. The germline V gene has CDR1 PRHDT and CDR2 FYEKMQ (reference sequence). The CDR3 DNA sequence: TGTGCCAGCAGCCCCGGACTAGCGGGGGGGCAAGACACCGGGGAGCTGTTTTTT. Residues: CASSPGLAGGQDTGELFF.

The chain recombines TRBV19 with TRBJ1-1; D might be TRBD1 (6 bases). Germline V lookup: CDR1 LNHDA, CDR2 SQIVND (reference sequence). The V end was cut by 3 bases, the J end by 1 base, with 12 bases between. CDR3 length equals 15 residues. The CDR3 is CASSIRGGGNTEAFF. The CDR3, as DNA: TGTGCCAGTAGTATTCGGGGAGGGGGGAACACTGAAGCTTTCTTT.